This T cell receptor (beta chain) emerged from a study of blood T cells in healthy people across ages (dated by TCRdb to between 2015 and 2017). Looking at the study overall: Template switching captured roughly one uniquely barcoded TCR beta cDNA molecule per two T cells in model experiments. To track age-related changes in TCR beta repertoire diversity, the study relied on deep sequencing normalized with unique cDNA molecular identifiers. The donors were divided into four age groups: young (average about 15 years), middle-aged (roughly 42), aged (around 59) and long-lived (around 87). Donors of different ages were randomly distributed across sequencing lanes to avoid experimental bias. The study analyzed two additional independent replicas of 1 million unique cDNA reads from the same blood draw for two donors, one aged 18 to 30 and one aged 80 or older. Broad study findings and their caveats: Since profiling was done on bulk unsorted PBMCs, naive and antigen-experienced compartments could not be conclusively compared. Estimates of total diversity based on one million sequenced T cells were regarded as lower bounds and as underestimates. Because donor CMV infection status was unknown, age-related changes in expanded clonotypes were potentially confounded. Compared with the aged group, more naive CD4+ T cells, fewer expanded clones and increased TCR diversity were shown by the long-lived group, suggesting age selection. There was a strong correlation between observed TCR beta diversity and the percentage of naive T cells measured by flow cytometry. As age increased, observed TCR beta diversity per million T cells dropped in a roughly linear way, and a significant reduction was already evident by age about 40.

The CDR3 runs 16 amino acids, cysteine and phenylalanine included. The entry retains the CDR3 DNA only, 48 bases that are in frame from base 1. V drops 4 bases and J drops 9 bases, leaving 22 bases in between. The germline V gene provides CDR1 SGHTA and CDR2 FQGNSA. Library preparation employed 5' RACE. A second PCR of 7 to 11 cycles was performed with a sample-barcoded 5' primer and a J-beta primer mix. Each TCR beta cDNA molecule received a unique molecular identifier from a template-switch 5' adaptor carrying 12 random nucleotides. Each sample yielded at least 2.5 million CDR3-containing paired-end reads. First-strand cDNA synthesis was performed from all RNA using the Mint cDNA synthesis kit, with priming by a TRBC-specific oligonucleotide. All cDNA was treated with uracil-DNA glycosylase and then went through a first 18-cycle PCR with the universal primers M1SS and BC2_uni_R. Regarding the original processing steps: Each sample was normalized by randomly selecting 1 million high-quality reads, each carrying a distinct molecular identifier. Instead of being binned into consensus sequences, reads that shared molecular identifiers were thrown out. CDR3 identification, clonotype clustering and error correction used MiTCR with a Q25 quality threshold and the strictest error-elimination algorithm. A nonparametric unseen species model using Euler transformation provided a lower-bound estimate of total TCR beta diversity. The public reads were reanalyzed by TCRdb: fastp trimming at Q25, MiXCR alignment, in-frame beta chains only. Entries that share a CDR3 protein sequence are merged under the most common genes and DNA. V and J calls and clone size were set by TCRdb, not the authors. Recorded for this sample are some 1.8 million distinct CDR3 sequences; around 40% of them occurred a single time. The ten largest account for about 21% of the sample.

This clonotype occurred a few times. The specificity of this receptor is unknown. Per-base quality was not reported, and no clone a single base away is much larger than it. The donors were 40 or so Caucasian individuals from Russia, aged roughly 6 to 100 years, who were systemically healthy. Approximately 9.7 milliliters of peripheral blood were drawn from each donor into EDTA-treated Vacutainer tubes. PBMCs were isolated by Ficoll-Paque density-gradient centrifugation, with at least 7 million obtained per sample. Trizol reagent was used to extract total RNA from the PBMCs, yielding at least 6 micrograms per sample. Naive CD45RAhigh/CD27high T cell percentages were measured by flow cytometry on a PBMC aliquot from every donor.

The sample comprised blood. This clonotype was obtained from a human donor in good health. The chain uses TRBV7-2 and TRBJ2-1; the D gene is possibly TRBD1, with 6 bases matching. The encoded CDR3 is CASSSRGTALGGEQFF. The DNA sequence follows: TGTGCCAGCAGCTCCCGGGGCACTGCCCTAGGGGGTGAGCAGTTCTTC.